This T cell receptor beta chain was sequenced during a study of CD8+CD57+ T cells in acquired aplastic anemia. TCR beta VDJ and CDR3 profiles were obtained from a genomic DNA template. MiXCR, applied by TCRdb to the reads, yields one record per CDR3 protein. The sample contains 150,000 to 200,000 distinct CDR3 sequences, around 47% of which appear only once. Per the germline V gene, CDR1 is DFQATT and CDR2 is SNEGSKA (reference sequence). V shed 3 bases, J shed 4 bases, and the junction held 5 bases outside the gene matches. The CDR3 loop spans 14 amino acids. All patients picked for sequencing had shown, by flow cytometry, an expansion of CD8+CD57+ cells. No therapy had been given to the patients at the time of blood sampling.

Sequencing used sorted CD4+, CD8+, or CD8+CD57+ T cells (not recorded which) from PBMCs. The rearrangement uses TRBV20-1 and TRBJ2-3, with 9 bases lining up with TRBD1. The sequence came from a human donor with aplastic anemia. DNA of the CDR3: TGCAGTGCTAGGAGAACAGGGGGCGCAGATACGCAGTATTTT. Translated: CSARRTGGADTQYF.